This T cell receptor (beta chain) was retrieved from a study of CD8 T cells in Susac syndrome. Roughly 0.45 to 1 ug RNA was reverse transcribed with random hexamers. Multiplex immunoSEQ PCR targeted 54 Vbeta and 13 Jbeta TCR beta segments. TCRdb re-derived calls from the immunoSEQ multiplex PCR reads in MiXCR, one entry per CDR3 protein. The sample includes 400,000 to 550,000 distinct CDR3 sequences, approximately 85% of them seen just once. The CDR3 extends over 17 amino acids. V lost 6 bases and J lost 0; bases outside the gene matches: 13. Per germline, CDR1 MDHEN and CDR2 SYDVKM. The TEMRA cells underwent FACS enrichment, while the CD8+ and CD4+ T cells underwent negative isolation. A note on this clonotype: The target antigen is unknown.

Study outcomes and limitations: The number of individuals included in the study's TCR sequencing and HLA analysis was acknowledged as relatively small.

This receptor was obtained from a human donor with multiple sclerosis. The sample was CD8+ T cells from PBMCs. V usage is TRBV28 and J usage is TRBJ1-1; TRBD1 matches at 7 bases. CDR3 sequence: CASRQTGEGRLNTEAFF. The CDR3 nucleotides read TGTGCCAGCAGGCAAACAGGGGAGGGCCGCTTGAACACTGAAGCTTTCTTT. The variable domain in full, completed from reference TRBV28 and TRBJ1-1, reads DVKVTQSSRYLVKRTGEKVFLECVQDMDHENMFWYRQDPGLGLRLIYFSYDVKMKEKGDIPEGYSVSREKKERFSLILESASTNQTSMYLCASRQTGEGRLNTEAFFGQGTRLTVV.